This T cell receptor (beta chain) is drawn from a study of response to subunit inactivated influenza vaccine. TCRdb reanalysed the RT-PCR reads using MiXCR and keeps one entry per CDR3 protein. The sample yields about 570,000 distinct CDR3 sequences, roughly 12% seen once. Germline V gene sequence: CDR1 KGHSH, CDR2 LQKENI. The CDR3 runs 16 residues. V trimming: 0 bases; J trimming: 8 bases; junction bases outside the gene matches: 3. This clonotype was picked up a small number of times. The gene calls are TRBV18 and TRBJ2-1; 14 bases line up with TRBD2. This receptor was obtained from a man over 45 who received an inactivated influenza vaccine. The sample here was PBMCs from blood, taken on the day of vaccination. The CDR3 sequence: CASSPPGLAGVDEQFF. CDR3 DNA sequence: TGTGCCAGCTCACCACCGGGACTAGCGGGAGTTGATGAGCAGTTCTTC.